This entry describes one TCR beta chain. The target antigen is unknown. The data were obtained in a study of early T cells in non-severe SARS-CoV-2 infection. Study-wide context: The input, bulk RNA from unsorted whole blood, was sequenced, and chains were unpaired. Study results and limitations: Using VDJdb, the matching emphasized anti-spike CD8 responses while missing private and CD4 specificities.

The TCR library protocol attached unique molecular identifiers to the individual cDNA molecules. TCRdb recomputed calls from the 5' RACE reads with MiXCR, one row per CDR3 protein. The data hold 80,000 to 95,000 distinct CDR3 sequences, with around a sixth observed a single time. Germline CDR1 and CDR2: DFQATT and SNEGSKA (reference sequence). Germline trimming cut 7 bases from V and 9 bases from J; bases unmatched to any gene: 6. The CDR3 sequence is 12 residues long. The V call is TRBV20-1, the J call TRBJ2-1, with 10 nucleotides matching TRBD2. The source of this sequence is an adult who was a healthcare worker with PCR-confirmed SARS-CoV-2 infection or an uninfected control (not recorded which). The sample in question was whole blood, obtained at baseline. The CDR3 nucleotides are TGCAGTGAGCGGGAGGGCCGGGCTGAGCAGTTCTTC. As protein: CSEREGRAEQFF.